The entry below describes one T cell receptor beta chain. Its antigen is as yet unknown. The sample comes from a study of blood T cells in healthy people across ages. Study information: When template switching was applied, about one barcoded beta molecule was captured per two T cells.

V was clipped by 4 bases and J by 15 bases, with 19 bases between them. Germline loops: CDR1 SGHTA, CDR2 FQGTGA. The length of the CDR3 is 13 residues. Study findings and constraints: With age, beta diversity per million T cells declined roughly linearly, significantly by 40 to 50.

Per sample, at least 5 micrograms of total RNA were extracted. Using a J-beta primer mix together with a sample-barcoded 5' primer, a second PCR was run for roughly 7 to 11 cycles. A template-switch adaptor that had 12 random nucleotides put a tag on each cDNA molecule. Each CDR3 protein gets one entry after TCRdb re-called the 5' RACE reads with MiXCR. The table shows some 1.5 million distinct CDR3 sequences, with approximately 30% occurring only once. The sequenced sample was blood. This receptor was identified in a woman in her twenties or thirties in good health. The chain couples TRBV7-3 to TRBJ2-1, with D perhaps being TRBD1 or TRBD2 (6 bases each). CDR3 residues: CASSSPGGGGLFF. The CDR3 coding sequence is TGTGCCAGCAGCTCCCCCGGAGGGGGTGGATTGTTCTTC.